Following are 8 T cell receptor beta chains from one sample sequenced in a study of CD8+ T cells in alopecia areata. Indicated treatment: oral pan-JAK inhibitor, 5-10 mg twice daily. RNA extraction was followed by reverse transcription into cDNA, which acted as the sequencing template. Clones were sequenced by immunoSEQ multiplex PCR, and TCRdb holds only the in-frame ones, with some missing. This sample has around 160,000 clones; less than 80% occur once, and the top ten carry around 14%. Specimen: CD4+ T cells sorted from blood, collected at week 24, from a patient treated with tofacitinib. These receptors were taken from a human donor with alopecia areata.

CDR3 sequence reads: CASSLSNEQFF. For the CDR3, the DNA is TGTGCCAGCAGCTTATCCAATGAGCAGTTCTTC. The gene calls are TRBV11-2 and TRBJ2-1; no definite D call. CDR1 is SGHAT, CDR2 FQNNGV, per germline. The CDR3 sequence is 11 residues long. Trimming took off 2 bases at V and 6 bases at J, with 2 bases between the two ends.

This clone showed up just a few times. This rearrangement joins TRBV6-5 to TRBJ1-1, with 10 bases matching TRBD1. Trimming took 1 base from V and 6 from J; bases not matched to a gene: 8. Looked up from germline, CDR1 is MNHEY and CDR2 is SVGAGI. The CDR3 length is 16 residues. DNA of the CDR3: TGTGCCAGCAGTTACTTGCCGGGACAGGGGAAATCTGAAGCTTTCTTT. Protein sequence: CASSYLPGQGKSEAFF.

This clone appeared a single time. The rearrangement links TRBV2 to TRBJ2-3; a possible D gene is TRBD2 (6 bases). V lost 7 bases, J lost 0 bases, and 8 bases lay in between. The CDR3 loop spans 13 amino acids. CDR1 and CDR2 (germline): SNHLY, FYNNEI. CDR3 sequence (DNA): TGTGCCAGCATGGCGGGGAGCACAGATACGCAGTATTTT. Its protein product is CASMAGSTDTQYF. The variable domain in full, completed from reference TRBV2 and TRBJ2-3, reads EPEVTQTPSHQVTQMGQEVILRCVPISNHLYFYWYRQILGQKVEFLVSFYNNEISEKSEIFDDQFSVERPDGSNFTLKIRSTKLEDSAMYFCASMAGSTDTQYFGPGTRLTVL.

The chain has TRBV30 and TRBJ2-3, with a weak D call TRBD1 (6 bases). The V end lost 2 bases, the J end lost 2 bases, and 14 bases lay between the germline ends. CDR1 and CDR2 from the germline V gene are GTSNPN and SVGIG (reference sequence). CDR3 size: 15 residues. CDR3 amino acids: CAWSKGEKFTDTQYF. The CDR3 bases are TGTGCCTGGAGTAAGGGGGAGAAATTCACAGATACGCAGTATTTT.

The CDR3 bases are TGTGCCAGCAGCAAGCGCCGGGACAGGGTCACAGATACGCAGTATTTT. As protein: CASSKRRDRVTDTQYF. The chain uses TRBV7-9 and TRBJ2-3; the match to TRBD1 covers 9 bases. Germline assignment: CDR1 SEHNR and CDR2 FQNEAQ (reference sequence). Trimming took 5 bases from V and 2 from J; bases not matched to a gene: 8. The CDR3 extends over 16 amino acids.

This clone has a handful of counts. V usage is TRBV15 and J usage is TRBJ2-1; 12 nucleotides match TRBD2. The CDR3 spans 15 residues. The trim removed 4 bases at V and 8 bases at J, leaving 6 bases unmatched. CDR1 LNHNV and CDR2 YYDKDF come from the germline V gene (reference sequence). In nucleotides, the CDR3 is TGTGCCACCAGCAACAGACTAGCGGGGGCCGATGAGCAGTTCTTC. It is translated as CATSNRLAGADEQFF.

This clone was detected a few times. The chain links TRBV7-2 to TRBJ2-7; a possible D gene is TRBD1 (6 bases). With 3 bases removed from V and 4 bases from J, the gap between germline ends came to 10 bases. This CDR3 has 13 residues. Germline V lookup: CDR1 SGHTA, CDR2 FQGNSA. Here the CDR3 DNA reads TGTGCCAGCAGCTTCACAGGGAGATACGAGCAGTACTTC. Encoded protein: CASSFTGRYEQYF.

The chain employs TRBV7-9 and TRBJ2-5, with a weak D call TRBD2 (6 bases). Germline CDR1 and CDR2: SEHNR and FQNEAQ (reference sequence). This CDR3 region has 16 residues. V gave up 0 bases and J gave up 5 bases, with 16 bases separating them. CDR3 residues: CASSLARDGRRETQYF. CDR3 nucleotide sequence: TGTGCCAGCAGCTTAGCGCGGGATGGACGGCGGGAGACCCAGTACTTC. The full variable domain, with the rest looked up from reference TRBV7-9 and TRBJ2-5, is DTGVSQNPRHKITKRGQNVTFRCDPISEHNRLYWYRQTLGQGPEFLTYFQNEAQLEKSRLLSDRFSAERPKGSFSTLEIQRTEQGDSAMYLCASSLARDGRRETQYFGPGTRLLVL.